Listed here are 32 T cell receptor beta chains from one sample, sequenced in a study of T-cell reconstitution after alpha-beta-depleted transplantation in children. Molecular barcoding with unique molecular identifiers was used for the TCRbeta library. TCRdb used MiXCR to reprocess the PCR reads, holding one entry per CDR3 protein. This table holds roughly 490,000 distinct CDR3 sequences, more than 9.5% found once. The starting material was PBMCs, mostly from graft donor cells, obtained 180 days after TCRalphabeta/CD19-depleted stem cell transplant. The receptor source for this set is a female patient between 2 and 15 years old who had a stem cell transplant for aplastic anemia, so the T cells may come from the graft donor.

In this sample, this clonotype turned up many times. The chain has TRBV5-1 and TRBJ2-3; possible D gene TRBD2, 5 bases. Germline V gives CDR1 SGHRS, CDR2 YFSETQ. V lost 4 bases and J 5 bases, leaving 14 bases between the germline ends. This CDR3 spans 14 amino acids. DNA of the CDR3: TGCGCCAGCAGCGTCACTAGGCCGAAAGATACGCAGTATTTT. Its protein is CASSVTRPKDTQYF.

This clonotype was observed a few times. V is TRBV28 and J is TRBJ2-7, with TRBD1 matching 7 bases. V dropped 10 bases and J dropped 0; count of bases not matched to a gene: 12. The CDR3 is 15 amino acids. Germline V lookup: CDR1 MDHEN, CDR2 SYDVKM. The CDR3 spells CATRGGGGYSYEQYF. CDR3 bases: TGTGCCACTAGAGGGGGCGGCGGCTACTCCTACGAGCAGTACTTC.

The rearrangement joins TRBV6-1 to TRBJ2-7, with 7 positions matching TRBD1. V trimming: 6 bases; J trimming: 6 bases; junction bases outside the gene matches: 14. The CDR3 is 15 amino acids. In germline, CDR1 is MNHNS, CDR2 SASEGT. CDR3 DNA: TGTGCCAGCAGACGATTGGGACAGTCTACTGGCGAGCAGTACGTC. Amino acid sequence: CASRRLGQSTGEQYV.

The chain links TRBV4-2 to TRBJ2-1; D gene unclear. Per germline, CDR1 LGHNA and CDR2 YNFKEQ. This CDR3 spans 16 amino acids. V gave up 3 bases and J gave up 2 bases, with 14 bases separating them. The CDR3 protein is CASSHAPQTPYNEQFF. The DNA for the CDR3 is TGTGCCAGCAGCCACGCTCCCCAGACCCCCTACAATGAGCAGTTCTTC.

This clonotype was seen only a few times. The chain carries TRBV28 and TRBJ2-6, with D possibly TRBD2 on 7 matching bases. Between the trimmed V and J ends, which lost 2 bases and 1 base, there was a span of 15 bases. The CDR3 extends over 18 amino acids. Germline V gives CDR1 MDHEN, CDR2 SYDVKM. In nucleotides, the CDR3 is TGTGCCAGCAGTTTACGGGGGGCGATCCCGTCTGGGGCCAACGTCCTGACTTTC. Its translation: CASSLRGAIPSGANVLTF.

This sequence joins TRBV30 and TRBJ1-1; D gene uncertain. The CDR3 extends over 14 amino acids. The V gene's germline CDR1 is GTSNPN and CDR2 SVGIG (reference sequence). V was trimmed by 0 bases and J by 1 base, leaving 9 bases between them. The CDR3 nucleotides read TGTGCCTGGAGTGTAGGGTTTGCGAACACTGAAGCTTTCTTT. Protein product: CAWSVGFANTEAFF.

The V call is TRBV3-1, the J call TRBJ2-7, with unresolved D. V lost 1 base and J lost 1, with 23 bases in between. The CDR3 loop spans 19 amino acids. The germline V gene encodes CDR1 LGHDT and CDR2 YNNKEL (reference sequence). CDR3 residues: CASSQVAMTPNRNSYEQYV. The CDR3 DNA is TGTGCCAGCAGCCAAGTTGCGATGACGCCCAATAGGAATTCCTACGAGCAGTACGTC.

This clonotype came up a few times. V gene TRBV3-1 combines with J gene TRBJ2-2, with 7 bases identical to TRBD2. V was clipped by 4 bases and J by 5 bases; unmatched bases: 4. Germline-derived CDR1 and CDR2 are LGHDT and YNNKEL (reference sequence). This CDR3 contains 14 residues. The CDR3 bases are TGTGCCAGCAGCCCCTATAGCGGGACCGGGGAGCTGTTTTTT. The encoded protein is CASSPYSGTGELFF.

The chain combines TRBV20-1 with TRBJ2-1, with 7 positions matching TRBD2. The germline V gene has CDR1 DFQATT and CDR2 SNEGSKA (reference sequence). The CDR3 loop spans 14 amino acids. V was clipped by 3 bases and J by 6 bases; unmatched bases: 8. CDR3 sequence reads: CSASTGGPFNEQFF. The CDR3 region has the DNA TGCAGTGCTAGTACGGGAGGACCCTTCAATGAGCAGTTCTTC.

This clonotype was observed a few times. The chain joins TRBV4-3 to TRBJ2-1; 9 bases match TRBD2. The CDR3 is 18 amino acids. Germline CDR1 and CDR2: LGHNA and YSLEER. V lost 1 base to trimming and J lost 3 bases; unmatched junction nucleotides: 10. The CDR3 DNA reads as TGCGCCAGCAGCCAAGGAAGTGGTCTAGCGGGAAGCTACAATGAGCAGTTCTTC. Translated: CASSQGSGLAGSYNEQFF.

This clonotype was counted ten times or more. The chain carries TRBV7-2 and TRBJ2-7; a possible D gene is TRBD1 (6 bases). V gave up 3 bases and J gave up 3 bases, with 9 bases separating them. Germline-derived CDR1 and CDR2 are SGHTA and FQGNSA. The CDR3 is 13 amino acids. This chain's CDR3 is CASSFARGYEQYV. The CDR3 DNA sequence: TGTGCCAGCAGCTTCGCCAGGGGCTACGAGCAGTACGTC.

The chain is built from TRBV27 and TRBJ2-7, with D possibly being TRBD1 or TRBD2 (5 bases each). In germline, CDR1 is MNHEY, CDR2 SMNVEV (reference sequence). Trimming took 7 bases from V and 7 from J, leaving 17 bases between them. The CDR3 runs to 13 residues. The CDR3 nucleotides read TGTGCCAGCATCCCGGGACGGCCTCGGGAGCAGTACGTC. It is translated as CASIPGRPREQYV.

In this sample, this clonotype turned up many times. The genes are TRBV12-3 or TRBV12-4 and TRBJ1-4; D is unclear. Trimming left V 6 bases short and J 0 bases short, with 14 bases between. The CDR3 loop spans 16 amino acids. CDR3 loop: CASSPGTVATNEKLFF. CDR3 nucleotides: TGTGCCAGCAGCCCGGGCACAGTTGCAACTAATGAAAAACTGTTTTTT.

This rearrangement joins TRBV7-6 to TRBJ2-2; 14 bases match TRBD2. V trimming: 4 bases; J trimming: 4 bases; junction bases outside the gene matches: 8. CDR1 is SGHVS, CDR2 FNYEAQ, per germline. The CDR3 totals 18 residues. The CDR3 DNA reads TGTGCCAGCAGCTCGCTACCCGGGACTAGCGGGAGCACCGGGGAGCTGTTTTTT. Translated, it gives CASSSLPGTSGSTGELFF.

V usage is TRBV6-1 and J usage is TRBJ2-1; D is ambiguous. The V end was cut by 2 bases, the J end by 3 bases, with 14 bases between. Germline CDR1 and CDR2: MNHNS and SASEGT. The CDR3 consists of 16 residues. CDR3 sequence: CASSEPSLGNYNEQFF. In DNA form, the CDR3 reads TGTGCCAGCAGTGAACCCAGCCTGGGAAACTACAATGAGCAGTTCTTC.

This clonotype was seen more than once but under ten times. The chain recombines TRBV20-1 with TRBJ2-1; tentatively, D is TRBD2 (6 bases). Trimming stripped 6 bases from V and 0 bases from J, with 12 bases between. This CDR3 has 14 amino acids. Germline V CDR1 and CDR2: DFQATT, SNEGSKA (reference sequence). This CDR3 is CSARDLSSYNEQFF. The CDR3 DNA is TGCAGTGCGCGGGACTTGAGCTCCTACAATGAGCAGTTCTTC.

The genes are TRBV7-2 and TRBJ2-3; TRBD2 matches at 7 bases. Trimming removed 1 base from V and 5 bases from J; junction bases left unmatched: 3. Germline V CDR1 and CDR2: SGHTA, FQGNSA. The CDR3 consists of 14 residues. CDR3 DNA: TGTGCCAGCAGCTTAGGGGCTAGCGGAGATACGCAGTATTTT. Residues: CASSLGASGDTQYF.

This clonotype has a handful of counts. The chain joins TRBV7-2 to TRBJ2-7; tentatively, D is TRBD1 (5 bases). The CDR3 is 15 amino acids. Germline CDR1 SGHTA, CDR2 FQGNSA. V was shortened by 1 base and J by 3 bases, with 13 bases between the two germline ends. The CDR3 DNA follows: TGTGCCAGCAGCTTAGGGACACGTTCGGGCTACGAGCAGTACGTC. Its protein product is CASSLGTRSGYEQYV.

The V gene is TRBV6-1, the J gene TRBJ2-7; 7 bases align to TRBD2. V shed 5 bases and J 2 bases; nucleotides not matched to a gene: 9. This CDR3 has 15 residues. In germline, CDR1 is MNHNS, CDR2 SASEGT. The CDR3 here is CASSPLEGGPYEQYV. Written as DNA, the CDR3 is TGTGCCAGCAGTCCTCTGGAGGGAGGGCCCTACGAGCAGTACGTC.

This clonotype was seen many times. This chain uses TRBV29-1 with TRBJ1-3, with TRBD1 matching 10 bases. J was trimmed by 3 bases and V by 6 bases; bases with no gene match: 5. Germline CDR1 and CDR2: SQVTM and ANQGSEA. The CDR3 is 14 amino acids. The CDR3 sequence: CSVSGQGGGNTIYF. For the CDR3, the DNA is TGCAGCGTGTCCGGACAGGGGGGTGGAAACACCATATATTTT. Full variable domain (missing parts from reference TRBV29-1 and TRBJ1-3): SAVISQKPSRDICQRGTSLTIQCQVDSQVTMMFWYRQQPGQSLTLIATANQGSEATYESGFVIDKFPISRPNLTFSTLTVSNMSPEDSSIYLCSVSGQGGGNTIYFGEGSWLTVV.

This clonotype was found many times. The chain employs TRBV12-3 or TRBV12-4 and TRBJ1-2; D possibly corresponds to TRBD1 (6 bases). The CDR3 extends over 15 amino acids. Trimming pared 2 bases from V and 4 bases from J, leaving 14 bases between. Written as DNA, the CDR3 is TGTGCCAGCAGTTTATTTCTTGGACAGCGCTATGGCTACACCTTC. Its translation is CASSLFLGQRYGYTF.

This clonotype was seen at least ten times. This chain links TRBV27 with TRBJ2-1, with TRBD1 identical over 7 bases. Per the germline V gene, CDR1 is MNHEY and CDR2 is SMNVEV (reference sequence). CDR3 size: 14 residues. Unmatched junction bases numbered 8, after V lost 5 bases and J lost 7 bases. The DNA for the CDR3 is TGTGCCAGCAGTCCCCGAGGGGGCCGAAATGAGCAGTTCTTC. As protein: CASSPRGGRNEQFF.

This chain joins TRBV7-9 and TRBJ2-7, with TRBD1 matching over 10 bases. CDR1 SEHNR and CDR2 FQNEAQ come from the germline V gene (reference sequence). The CDR3 extends over 16 amino acids. V dropped 5 bases and J dropped 2; count of bases not matched to a gene: 9. The CDR3 nucleotides are TGTGCCAGCAGCCAGGTAGACAGGGGGCACCCCTACGAGCAGTACTTC. Protein sequence: CASSQVDRGHPYEQYF.

The rearrangement links TRBV2 to TRBJ2-1; a possible D gene is TRBD1 (5 bases). Germline-derived CDR1 and CDR2 are SNHLY and FYNNEI. Trimming shortened V by 3 bases and J by 2 bases, and 8 bases separated the two germline ends. The CDR3 has 14 amino acids. DNA for the CDR3: TGTGCCAGCAGTGAGCCAGGGACCTACAATGAGCAGTTCTTC. The encoded protein is CASSEPGTYNEQFF. Drawing the rest from reference TRBV2 and TRBJ2-1, the complete variable domain is EPEVTQTPSHQVTQMGQEVILRCVPISNHLYFYWYRQILGQKVEFLVSFYNNEISEKSEIFDDQFSVERPDGSNFTLKIRSTKLEDSAMYFCASSEPGTYNEQFFGPGTRLTVL.

Only a few counts were recorded for this clonotype. The genes are TRBV10-3 and TRBJ1-1; unclear D gene. Germline V CDR1 and CDR2: ENHRY, SYGVKD. With 7 bases removed from V and 4 bases from J, the gap between germline ends came to 13 bases. The CDR3 spans 13 residues. The CDR3 nucleotides read TGTGCCATCATGGCCCCGACGAGCACTGAAGCTTTCTTT. Amino acids: CAIMAPTSTEAFF.

This clonotype was recorded a few times. The J gene is TRBJ1-5, the V gene TRBV28; weak D call: TRBD1 (5 bases). The CDR3 extends over 15 amino acids. Trimming took off 3 bases at V and 2 bases at J, with 11 bases between the two ends. Germline CDR1 reads MDHEN; CDR2 reads SYDVKM. The DNA of the CDR3 is TGTGCCAGCAGTTTGGTTGGCAGGGGCAATCAGCCCCAGCATTTT. It yields the protein CASSLVGRGNQPQHF.

This rearrangement joins TRBV6-5 to TRBJ2-1, with TRBD1 identical over 7 bases. This CDR3 region has 15 residues. Germline-derived CDR1 and CDR2 are MNHEY and SVGAGI. V shed 2 bases, J shed 6 bases, and the junction held 7 bases outside the gene matches. This CDR3 reads CASSYEGGGFNEQFF. The CDR3 nucleotides are TGTGCCAGCAGTTACGAAGGGGGCGGGTTCAATGAGCAGTTCTTC.

The chain's CDR3 is CSARDEAGGEGVNEQFF. The CDR3 DNA reads as TGCAGTGCTAGAGATGAAGCGGGAGGAGAAGGGGTCAATGAGCAGTTCTTC. The rearrangement joins TRBV20-1 to TRBJ2-1; 9 positions match TRBD2. This CDR3 contains 17 residues. The germline V gene has CDR1 DFQATT and CDR2 SNEGSKA (reference sequence). V shed 0 bases and J 6 bases; nucleotides not matched to a gene: 12.

This clonotype came up many times. The gene calls are TRBV12-3 or TRBV12-4 and TRBJ1-1, with a tentative D call TRBD1 (5 bases). Trimming left V 5 bases short and J 0 bases short, with 16 bases between. The CDR3 extends over 16 amino acids. CDR3 sequence: CASSPHRDFMNTEAFF. The CDR3 DNA is TGTGCCAGCAGTCCACACCGGGACTTCATGAACACTGAAGCTTTCTTT.

The rearrangement links TRBV4-2 to TRBJ2-1; D may be TRBD2 (6 bases). V was cut by 0 bases and J by 5 bases, with 11 bases left in between. Germline lookup yields CDR1 LGHNA and CDR2 YNFKEQ. The CDR3 has 15 residues. The CDR3 protein is CASSQDGRENNEQFF. CDR3 sequence (DNA): TGTGCCAGCAGCCAAGACGGGAGAGAAAACAATGAGCAGTTCTTC.

This chain connects TRBV5-6 to TRBJ1-2; D perhaps matches TRBD1 (6 bases). The V end lost 5 bases, the J end lost 1 base, and 9 bases lay between the germline ends. Germline V gene sequence: CDR1 SGHDT, CDR2 YYEEEE. The CDR3 consists of 13 residues. CDR3 DNA: TGTGCCAGCAGTACGGGACATAACTATGGCTACACCTTC. This encodes CASSTGHNYGYTF.

The J gene is TRBJ1-1, the V gene TRBV27, with 7 bases fitting TRBD1. Per the germline V gene, CDR1 is MNHEY and CDR2 is SMNVEV (reference sequence). J lost 4 bases, V lost 5 bases, and 7 bases had no gene match. The length of the CDR3 is 14 residues. This CDR3 is CASSAGTVGTEAFF. The CDR3 nucleotides are TGTGCCAGCAGTGCCGGGACAGTCGGCACTGAAGCTTTCTTT.